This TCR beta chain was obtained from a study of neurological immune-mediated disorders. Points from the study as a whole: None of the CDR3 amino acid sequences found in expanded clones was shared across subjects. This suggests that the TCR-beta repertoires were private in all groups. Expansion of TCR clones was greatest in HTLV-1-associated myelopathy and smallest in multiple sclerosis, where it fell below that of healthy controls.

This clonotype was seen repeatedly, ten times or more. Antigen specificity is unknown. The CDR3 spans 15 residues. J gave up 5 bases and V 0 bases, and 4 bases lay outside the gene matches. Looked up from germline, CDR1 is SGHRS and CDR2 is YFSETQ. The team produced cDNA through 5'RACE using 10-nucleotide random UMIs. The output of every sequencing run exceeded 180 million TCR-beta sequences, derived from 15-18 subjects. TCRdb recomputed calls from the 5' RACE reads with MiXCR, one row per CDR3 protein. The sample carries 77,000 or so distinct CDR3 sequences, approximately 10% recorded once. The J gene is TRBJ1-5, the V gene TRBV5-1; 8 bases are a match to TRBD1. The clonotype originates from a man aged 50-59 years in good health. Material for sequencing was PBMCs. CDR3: CASSLAGGRYQPQHF. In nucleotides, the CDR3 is TGCGCCAGCAGCTTGGCAGGGGGCCGGTATCAGCCCCAGCATTTT.